This T cell receptor beta chain is from a study of T cell responses to AZD1222 COVID-19 vaccine. Libraries were prepared by immunoSEQ multiplex PCR; TCRdb keeps only in-frame clonotypes and omits some of them. The sample lists some 170,000 clones, around nine tenths occurring once. General study findings and limits: Two AZD1222 administrations were followed by greater Spike-specific TCR breadth and depth.

With respect to this clone: Its antigen remains unidentified.

J was trimmed by 4 bases and V by 6 bases; bases with no gene match: 9. Per the germline V gene, CDR1 is SNHLY and CDR2 is FYNNEI. The CDR3 has 14 amino acids. The input for sequencing was peripheral blood, taken on day 0 of AZD1222 vaccination. This sequence joins TRBV2 and TRBJ2-7; 7 bases map to TRBD1. This TCR was sampled from an adult in good health. The CDR3 bases are TGTGCCAGCAGACTAGAGGGGGCCGTGTACGAGCAGTACTTC. Protein: CASRLEGAVYEQYF.